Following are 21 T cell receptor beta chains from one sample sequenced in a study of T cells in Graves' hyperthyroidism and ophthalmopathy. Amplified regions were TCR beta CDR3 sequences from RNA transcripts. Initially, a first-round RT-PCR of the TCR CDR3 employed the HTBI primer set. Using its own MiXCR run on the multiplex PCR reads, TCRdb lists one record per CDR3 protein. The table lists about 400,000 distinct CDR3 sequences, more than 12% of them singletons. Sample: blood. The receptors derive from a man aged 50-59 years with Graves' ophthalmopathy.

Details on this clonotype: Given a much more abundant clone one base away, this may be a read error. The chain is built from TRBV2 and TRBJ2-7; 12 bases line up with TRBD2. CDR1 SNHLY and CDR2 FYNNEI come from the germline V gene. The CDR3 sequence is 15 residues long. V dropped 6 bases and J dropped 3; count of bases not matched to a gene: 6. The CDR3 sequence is CASSLLTSGSYEQYF. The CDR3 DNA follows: TGTGCCAGCAGCCTATTGACTAGCGGGAGCTACGAGCAGTACTTC. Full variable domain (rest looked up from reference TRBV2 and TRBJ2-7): EPEVTQTPSHQVTQMGQEVILRCVPISNHLYFYWYRQILGQKVEFLVSFYNNEISEKSEIFDDQFSVERPDGSNFTLKIRSTKLEDSAMYFCASSLLTSGSYEQYFGPGTRLTVT.

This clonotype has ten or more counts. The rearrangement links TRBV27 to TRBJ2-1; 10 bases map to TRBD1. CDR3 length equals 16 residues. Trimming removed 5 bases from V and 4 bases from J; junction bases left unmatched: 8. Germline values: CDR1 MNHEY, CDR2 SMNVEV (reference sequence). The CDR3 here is CASSANRDRGYNEQFF. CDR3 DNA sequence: TGTGCCAGCAGTGCTAACCGGGACAGGGGATACAATGAGCAGTTCTTC.

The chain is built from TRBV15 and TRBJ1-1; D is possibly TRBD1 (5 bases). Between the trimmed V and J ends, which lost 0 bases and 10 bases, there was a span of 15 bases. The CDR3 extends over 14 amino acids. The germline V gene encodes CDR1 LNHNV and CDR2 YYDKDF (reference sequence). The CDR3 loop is CATSRDRRGGGAFF. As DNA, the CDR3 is TGTGCCACCAGCAGAGATCGTAGGGGTGGGGGAGCTTTCTTT.

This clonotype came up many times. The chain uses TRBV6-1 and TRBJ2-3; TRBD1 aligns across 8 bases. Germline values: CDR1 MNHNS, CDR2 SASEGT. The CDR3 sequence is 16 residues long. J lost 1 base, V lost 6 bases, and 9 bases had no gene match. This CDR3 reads CASSTDRGRGTDTQYF. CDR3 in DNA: TGTGCCAGCAGCACCGACAGGGGAAGGGGCACAGATACGCAGTATTTT.

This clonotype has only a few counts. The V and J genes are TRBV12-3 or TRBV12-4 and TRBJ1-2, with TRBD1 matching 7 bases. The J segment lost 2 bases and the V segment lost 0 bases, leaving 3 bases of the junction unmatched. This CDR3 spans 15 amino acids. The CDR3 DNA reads TGTGCCAGCAGTTTAGCAGGGGGCCGGAACTATGGCTACACCTTC. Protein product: CASSLAGGRNYGYTF.

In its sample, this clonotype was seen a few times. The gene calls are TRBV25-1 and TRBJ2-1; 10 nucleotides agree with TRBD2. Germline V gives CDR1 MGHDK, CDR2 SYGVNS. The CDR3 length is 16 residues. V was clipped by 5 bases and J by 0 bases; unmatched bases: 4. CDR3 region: CASSTSGTSSYNEQFF. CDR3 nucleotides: TGTGCCAGCAGTACTAGCGGGACGAGCTCCTACAATGAGCAGTTCTTC. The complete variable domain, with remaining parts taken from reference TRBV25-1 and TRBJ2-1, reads EADIYQTPRYLVIGTGKKITLECSQTMGHDKMYWYQQDPGMELHLIHYSYGVNSTEKGDLSSESTVSRIRTEHFPLTLESARPSHTSQYLCASSTSGTSSYNEQFFGPGTRLTVL.

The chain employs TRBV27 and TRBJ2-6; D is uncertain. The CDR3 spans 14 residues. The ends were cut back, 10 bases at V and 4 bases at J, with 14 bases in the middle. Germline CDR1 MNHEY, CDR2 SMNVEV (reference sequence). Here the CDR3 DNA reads TGTGCCACCCACGCGGTCGGCGGGGCCAACGTCCTGACTTTC. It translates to CATHAVGGANVLTF.

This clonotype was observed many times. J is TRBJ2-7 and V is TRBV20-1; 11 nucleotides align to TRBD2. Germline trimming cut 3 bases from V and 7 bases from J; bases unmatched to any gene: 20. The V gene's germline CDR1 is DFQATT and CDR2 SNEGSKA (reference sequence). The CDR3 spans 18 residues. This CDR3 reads CSARALTLAGGNPEEQYF. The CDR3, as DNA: TGCAGTGCTAGGGCCTTAACTCTAGCGGGAGGAAACCCGGAAGAGCAGTACTTC.

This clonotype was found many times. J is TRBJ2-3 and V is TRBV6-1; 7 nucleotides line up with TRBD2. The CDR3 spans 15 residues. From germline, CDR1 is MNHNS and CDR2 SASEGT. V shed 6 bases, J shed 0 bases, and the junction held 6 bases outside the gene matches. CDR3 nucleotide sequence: TGTGCCAGCAGGGTAGCGGGCACAAGCACAGATACGCAGTATTTT. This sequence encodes CASRVAGTSTDTQYF.

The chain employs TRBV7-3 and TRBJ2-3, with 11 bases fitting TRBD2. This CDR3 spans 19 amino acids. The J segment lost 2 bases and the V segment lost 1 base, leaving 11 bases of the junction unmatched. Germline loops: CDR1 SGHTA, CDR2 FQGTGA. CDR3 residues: CASSLRGRLAGLVTDTQYF. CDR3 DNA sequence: TGTGCCAGCAGCTTAAGGGGACGACTAGCGGGACTGGTCACAGATACGCAGTATTTT.

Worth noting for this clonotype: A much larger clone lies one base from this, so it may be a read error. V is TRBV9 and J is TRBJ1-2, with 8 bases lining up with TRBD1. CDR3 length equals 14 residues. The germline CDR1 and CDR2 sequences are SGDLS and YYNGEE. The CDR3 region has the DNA TGTGCCAGCAGGGCGACAGGGGCCTACGATGGCTGCACCTTC. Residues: CASRATGAYDGCTF.

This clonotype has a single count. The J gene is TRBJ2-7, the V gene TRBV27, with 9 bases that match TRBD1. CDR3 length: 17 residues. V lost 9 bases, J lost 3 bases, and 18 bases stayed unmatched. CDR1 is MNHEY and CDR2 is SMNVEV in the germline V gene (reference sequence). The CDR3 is CARTLNYRGQTRYEQYF. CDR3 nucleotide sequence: TGTGCCAGGACTCTAAATTACAGGGGGCAGACTCGCTACGAGCAGTACTTC.

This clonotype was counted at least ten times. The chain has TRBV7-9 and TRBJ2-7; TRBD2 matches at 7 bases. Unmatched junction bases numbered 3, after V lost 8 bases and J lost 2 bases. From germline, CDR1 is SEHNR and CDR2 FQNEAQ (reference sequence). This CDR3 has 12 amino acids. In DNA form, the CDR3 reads TGTGCCAGCGGCCGGGAGGCCTACGAGCAGTACTTC. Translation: CASGREAYEQYF.

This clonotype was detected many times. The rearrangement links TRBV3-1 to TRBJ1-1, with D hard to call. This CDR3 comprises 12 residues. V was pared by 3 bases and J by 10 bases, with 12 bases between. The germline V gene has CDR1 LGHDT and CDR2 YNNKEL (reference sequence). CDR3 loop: CASSQVAGRAFF. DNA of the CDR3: TGTGCCAGCAGCCAGGTAGCCGGTAGAGCTTTCTTT.

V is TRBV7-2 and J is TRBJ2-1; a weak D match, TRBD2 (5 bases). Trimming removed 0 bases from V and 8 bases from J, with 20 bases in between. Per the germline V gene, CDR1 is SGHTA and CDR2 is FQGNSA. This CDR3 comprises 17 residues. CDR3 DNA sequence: TGTGCCAGCAGCTTAGCCCGCCTCCCGCAATCGGGATATGAGCAGTTCTTC. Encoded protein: CASSLARLPQSGYEQFF.

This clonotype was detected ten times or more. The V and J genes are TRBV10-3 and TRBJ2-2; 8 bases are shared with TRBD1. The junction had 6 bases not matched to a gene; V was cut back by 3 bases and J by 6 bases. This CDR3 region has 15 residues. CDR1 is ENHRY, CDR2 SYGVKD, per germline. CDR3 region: CAISDDRGYPGELFF. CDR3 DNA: TGTGCCATCAGTGATGACAGGGGATACCCCGGGGAGCTGTTTTTT.

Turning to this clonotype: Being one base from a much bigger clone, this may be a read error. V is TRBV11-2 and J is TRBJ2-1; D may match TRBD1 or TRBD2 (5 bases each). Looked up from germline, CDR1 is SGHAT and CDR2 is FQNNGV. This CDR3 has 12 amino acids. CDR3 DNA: TGTGCCAGCAGTTTATGGGGGACCCAGCAGTGCTTC. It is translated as CASSLWGTQQCF.

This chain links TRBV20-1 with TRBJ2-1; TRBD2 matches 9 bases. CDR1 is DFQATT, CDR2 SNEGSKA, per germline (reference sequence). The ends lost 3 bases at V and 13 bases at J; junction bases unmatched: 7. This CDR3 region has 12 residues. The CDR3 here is CSARDRLAVQFF. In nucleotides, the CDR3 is TGCAGTGCTAGGGACCGACTAGCGGTTCAGTTCTTC.

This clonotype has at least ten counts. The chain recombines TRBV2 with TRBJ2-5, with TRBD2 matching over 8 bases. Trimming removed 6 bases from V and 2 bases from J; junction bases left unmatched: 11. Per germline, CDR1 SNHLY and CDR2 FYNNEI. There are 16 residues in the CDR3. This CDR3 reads CASRRGGGRTQETQYF. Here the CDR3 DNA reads TGTGCCAGCAGGCGTGGGGGCGGGAGGACTCAAGAGACCCAGTACTTC.

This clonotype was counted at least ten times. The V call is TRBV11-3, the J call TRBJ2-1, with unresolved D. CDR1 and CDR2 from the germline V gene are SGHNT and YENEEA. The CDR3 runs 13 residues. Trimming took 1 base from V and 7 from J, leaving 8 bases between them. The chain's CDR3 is CASSLGARNEQFF. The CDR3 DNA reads TGTGCCAGCAGCTTAGGAGCAAGAAATGAGCAGTTCTTC. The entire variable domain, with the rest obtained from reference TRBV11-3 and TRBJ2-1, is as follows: EAGVVQSPRYKIIEKKQPVAFWCNPISGHNTLYWYLQNLGQGPELLIRYENEEAVDDSQLPKDRFSAERLKGVDSTLKIQPAELGDSAVYLCASSLGARNEQFFGPGTRLTVL.

The CDR3 region has the DNA TGCGCCAGCAGCCAGATACACAAAGCGGGGCCAGCGGGATACTTC. Its translation is CASSQIHKAGPAGYF. The chain recombines TRBV4-1 with TRBJ2-5; 7 bases align to TRBD2. The CDR3 is 15 amino acids. The V and J ends lost 3 bases and 14 bases, in that order; junction bases with no gene match: 18. The germline V gene has CDR1 MGHRA and CDR2 YSYEKL.